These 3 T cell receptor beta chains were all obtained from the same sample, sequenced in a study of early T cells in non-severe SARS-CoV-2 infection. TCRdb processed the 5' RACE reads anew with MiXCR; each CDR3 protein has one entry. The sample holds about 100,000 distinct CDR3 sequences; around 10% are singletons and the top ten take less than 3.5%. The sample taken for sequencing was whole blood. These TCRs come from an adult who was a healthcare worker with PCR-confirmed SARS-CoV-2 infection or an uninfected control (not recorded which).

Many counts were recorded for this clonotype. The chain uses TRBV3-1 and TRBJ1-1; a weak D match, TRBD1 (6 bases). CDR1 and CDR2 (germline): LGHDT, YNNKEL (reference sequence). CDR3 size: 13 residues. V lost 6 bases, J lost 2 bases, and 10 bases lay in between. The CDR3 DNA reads TGTGCCAGCAGGCCGGACAGCAACACTGAAGCTTTCTTT. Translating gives CASRPDSNTEAFF.

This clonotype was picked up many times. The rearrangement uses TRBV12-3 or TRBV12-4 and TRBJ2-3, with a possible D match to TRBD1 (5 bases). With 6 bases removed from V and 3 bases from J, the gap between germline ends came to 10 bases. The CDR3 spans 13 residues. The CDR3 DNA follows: TGTGCCAGCAGCCTGCAGGGAACAGATACGCAGTATTTT. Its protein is CASSLQGTDTQYF.

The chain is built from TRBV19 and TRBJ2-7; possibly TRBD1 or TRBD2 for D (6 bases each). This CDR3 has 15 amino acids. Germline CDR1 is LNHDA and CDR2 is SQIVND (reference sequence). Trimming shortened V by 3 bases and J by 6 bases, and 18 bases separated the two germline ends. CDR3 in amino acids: CASSILLRGGGEQYF. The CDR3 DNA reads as TGTGCCAGTAGTATCCTCCTGAGAGGAGGGGGCGAGCAGTACTTC.